A single T cell receptor (beta chain) is shown here with its context. Per the study methods: Reference gene primers were amplified, and this amplification served to estimate nucleated cell counts. The table came from immunoSEQ multiplex PCR; TCRdb's copy has only in-frame clones and leaves some out. For V, J and clone size, that table is used; D and trimming come from the DNA. The data contain 300,000 or so clones, 75% to 90% of them seen just once; the ten biggest clones take up roughly 3.9%. The entry originates in a study of blood T cell repertoires in COVID-19. Study-level information: Collection of acute and convalescent COVID-19 samples took place in the United States, Italy and Spain. In each case, the material was cDNA or gDNA derived from T cells, B-cell-depleted T cells, or PBMCs.

Germline values: CDR1 LNHDA, CDR2 SQIVND (reference sequence). This CDR3 is 15 amino acids long. After removal of 3 bases from V and 3 bases from J, the junction contained 6 bases not matched to a gene. V is TRBV19 and J is TRBJ1-1; 8 bases are shared with TRBD1. This TCR came from a woman aged 40 to 55 with acute or convalescent COVID-19. Sequencing was done on a sample of peripheral blood. The CDR3 nucleotides are TGTGCCAGTAGTATGACAGGGGTGCCGCACACTGAAGCTTTCTTT. Amino acid sequence: CASSMTGVPHTEAFF.